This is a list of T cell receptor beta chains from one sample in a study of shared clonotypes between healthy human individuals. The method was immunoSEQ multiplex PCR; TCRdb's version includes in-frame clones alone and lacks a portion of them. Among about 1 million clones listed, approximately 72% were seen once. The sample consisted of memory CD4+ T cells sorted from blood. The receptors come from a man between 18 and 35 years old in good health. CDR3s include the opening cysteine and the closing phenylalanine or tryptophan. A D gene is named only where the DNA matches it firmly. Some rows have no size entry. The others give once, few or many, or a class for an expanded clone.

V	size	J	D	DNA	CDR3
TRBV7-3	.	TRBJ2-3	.	TGTGCCAGCAGCTTAGGGACATCCCGCACAGATACGCAGTATTTT	CASSLGTSRTDTQYF
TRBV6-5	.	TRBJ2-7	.	TGTGCCAGCAGCCCCGTCGGAGTCCTCATTTACGAGCAGTACTTC	CASSPVGVLIYEQYF
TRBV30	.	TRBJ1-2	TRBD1	TGTGCAGTTGTAGGGGGCGGCTATGGCTACACCTTC	CAVVGGGYGYTF
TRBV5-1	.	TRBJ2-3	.	TGTGCCAGCAGCTTGAAGGGAGTGGATACGCAGTATTTT	CASSLKGVDTQYF
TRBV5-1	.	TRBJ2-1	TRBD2	TGCGCCAGCAGCTTATCGGGTAGCGGGAGCTCCTACAATGAGCAGTTCTTC	CASSLSGSGSSYNEQFF
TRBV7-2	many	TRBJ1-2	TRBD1	TGTGCCAGCAGAGACCTGGAGGGGGCTGGAGGCTACACCTTC	CASRDLEGAGGYTF
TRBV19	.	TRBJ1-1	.	TGTGCCAGTAGTATTAGAGCCGGTTCCGAAGCTTTCTTT	CASSIRAGSEAFF
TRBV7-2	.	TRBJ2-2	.	TGTGCCAGCAGCTTAGCGAAAGGGGGCACCGGGGAGCTGTTTTTT	CASSLAKGGTGELFF
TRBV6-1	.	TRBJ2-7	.	TGTGCCAGCAGTGAAGCGGCCCGCCTCTCCTACGAGCAGTACTTC	CASSEAARLSYEQYF
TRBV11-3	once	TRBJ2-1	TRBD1	TGTGCCAGCAGCTCAGGGGACAGGTTGTATTACGAGCAGTTCTTC	CASSSGDRLYYEQFF
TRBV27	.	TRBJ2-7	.	TGTGCCAGCAGTTCCTTCGACGCGAGCTCCTACGAGCAGTACTTC	CASSSFDASSYEQYF
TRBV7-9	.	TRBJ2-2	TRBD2	TGTGCCAGCAGCTCAAATAGCGGGGGGCCTACCGGGGAGCTGTTTTTT	CASSSNSGGPTGELFF
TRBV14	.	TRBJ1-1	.	TGTGCCAGCAGCCTGATTACGTTTACAGGTTACACTGAAGCTTTCTTT	CASSLITFTGYTEAFF
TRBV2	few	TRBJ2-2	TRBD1	TGTGCCAGCAGCCCGGACAGGCAGTCCGGGGAGCTGTTTTTT	CASSPDRQSGELFF
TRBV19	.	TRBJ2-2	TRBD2	TGTGCCAGTCGAGCGGGGGGAAACACCGGGGAGCTGTTTTTT	CASRAGGNTGELFF
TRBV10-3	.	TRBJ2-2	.	TGTGCCACCAGGTCGGTCACCGGGGAGCTGTTTTTT	CATRSVTGELFF
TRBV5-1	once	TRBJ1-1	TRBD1	TGCGCCAGCAGCTCGGGGACAGGGGTGGCCACTGAAGCTTTCTTT	CASSSGTGVATEAFF
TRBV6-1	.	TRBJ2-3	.	TGTGCCAGCACGATACAGGGTACAACAGATACGCAGTATTTT	CASTIQGTTDTQYF
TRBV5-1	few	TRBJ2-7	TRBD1	TGCGCCAGCAGCCCGGGACAGGGGGCCTACGAGCAGTACTTC	CASSPGQGAYEQYF
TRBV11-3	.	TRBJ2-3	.	TGTGCCAGCAGCTCTGGGGTTTCCCCAGATACGCAGTATTTT	CASSSGVSPDTQYF
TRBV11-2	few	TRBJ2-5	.	TGTGCCAGCAGCTCGGGGACCAAAGAGACCCAGTACTTC	CASSSGTKETQYF
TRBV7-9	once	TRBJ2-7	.	TGTGCCAGCAGCTTAGCCGGCAGAGGGTACGAGCAGTACTTC	CASSLAGRGYEQYF
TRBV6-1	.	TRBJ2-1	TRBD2	TGTGCCAGCAGTGGATCCGTGGGCGGGGGGTGGAATGAGCAGTTCTTC	CASSGSVGGGWNEQFF
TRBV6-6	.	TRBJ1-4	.	TGTGCCAGTCAGAGATTTGCAACTAATGAAAAACTGTTTTTT	CASQRFATNEKLFF
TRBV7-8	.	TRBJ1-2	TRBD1	TGTGCCAGCAGCCGAGAGGGGGCATCGAGAGGCTACACCTTC	CASSREGASRGYTF
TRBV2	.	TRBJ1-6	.	TGTGCCAGTAATCTCCGGGGGCTTCAGGATTCACCCCTCCACTTT	CASNLRGLQDSPLHF
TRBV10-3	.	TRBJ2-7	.	TGTGCCATCAGTGAGCAGGGATCCAGCTCCTACGAGCAGTACTTC	CAISEQGSSSYEQYF
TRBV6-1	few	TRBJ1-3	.	TGTGCCAGCAGTGATCCTGGAAACACCATATATTTT	CASSDPGNTIYF
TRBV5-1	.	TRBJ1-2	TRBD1	TGCGCCAGCGGACAGGGCAGCTATGGCTACACCTTC	CASGQGSYGYTF
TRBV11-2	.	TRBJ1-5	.	TGTGCCAGCAGCTCAGGCGGCCATAGCAATCAGCCCCAGCATTTT	CASSSGGHSNQPQHF
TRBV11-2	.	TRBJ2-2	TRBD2	TGTGCCAGCAGCCGCCGGCTAGCGGGGACCAACACCGGGGAGCTGTTTTTT	CASSRRLAGTNTGELFF
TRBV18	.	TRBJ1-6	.	TGTGCCAGCTCACCTGCTGGGGATTCACCCCTCCACTTT	CASSPAGDSPLHF
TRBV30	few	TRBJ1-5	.	TGTGCCTGGAGTGTATCGAGGAATCAGCCCCAGCATTTT	CAWSVSRNQPQHF
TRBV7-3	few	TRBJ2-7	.	TGTGCCAGCAGCTTAGACGGCATGGAGGGCGAGCAGTACTTC	CASSLDGMEGEQYF
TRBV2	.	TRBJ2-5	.	TGTGCCAGCAGGACGACAAGTTCAGGGCGGGAGACCCAGTACTTC	CASRTTSSGRETQYF
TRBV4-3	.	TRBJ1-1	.	TGCGCCAGCAGCCAAGATTTCCAGGCTATGAACACTGAAGCTTTCTTT	CASSQDFQAMNTEAFF
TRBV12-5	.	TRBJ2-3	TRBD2	TGTGCTAGTGGTTTAGCGGGAGGGGCGACAGATACGCAGTATTTT	CASGLAGGATDTQYF
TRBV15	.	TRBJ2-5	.	TGTGCCACCAGCGGAAGAAACCCATTCCAAGAGACCCAGTACTTC	CATSGRNPFQETQYF
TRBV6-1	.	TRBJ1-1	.	TGTGCCAGCAGCTTGGACGGACTAGTTGAAGCTTTCTTT	CASSLDGLVEAFF